The 27 T cell receptor beta chains below all came from one sample that was sequenced in a study of blood T cell repertoires in COVID-19. Produced via immunoSEQ multiplex PCR; TCRdb's table is partial and in-frame only. The repertoire holds some 20,000 clones, with about 90% as singletons. Sample: peripheral blood. Receptors were obtained from a human donor in a cohort sampled during active COVID-19.

V and J are TRBV12-3 or TRBV12-4 and TRBJ2-2; TRBD2 is a possible D gene (6 bases). This CDR3 has 13 amino acids. Deletions cut 0 bases from V and 8 bases from J, with 7 bases between. This CDR3 is CASSLAEGGELFF. DNA of the CDR3: TGTGCCAGCAGTTTAGCGGAGGGAGGGGAGCTGTTTTTT.

The table lists this clone with a count of one. The gene calls are TRBV7-2 and TRBJ2-1, with TRBD2 matching over 13 bases. Losses at the gene ends were 2 bases for V and 5 bases for J; bases not matched to a gene: 9. The CDR3 is 18 residues long. The germline CDR1 and CDR2 sequences are SGHTA and FQGNSA. CDR3 residues: CASSLLRETSGGNNEQFF. In DNA form, the CDR3 reads TGTGCCAGCAGCTTACTCCGTGAGACTAGCGGGGGGAACAATGAGCAGTTCTTC.

V usage is TRBV5-1 and J usage is TRBJ2-3, with TRBD2 identical over 13 bases. CDR3 size: 16 residues. The V segment lost 3 bases and the J segment 4 bases; nucleotides outside the gene matches: 5. Germline CDR1 is SGHRS and CDR2 is YFSETQ. CDR3 DNA sequence: TGCGCCAGCAGCTCAGATGGACTAGCGGGAGCAGATACGCAGTATTTT. Protein: CASSSDGLAGADTQYF.

This chain joins TRBV9 and TRBJ2-3, with D uncertain. The germline gives CDR1 SGDLS, CDR2 YYNGEE. This CDR3 has 14 amino acids. The V end was cut by 3 bases, the J end by 0 bases, with 8 bases between. The CDR3 sequence is CASSGPTSTDTQYF. The CDR3 DNA reads as TGTGCCAGCAGCGGCCCGACTAGCACAGATACGCAGTATTTT.

The chain couples TRBV18 to TRBJ2-1, with D perhaps matching TRBD2 (5 bases). Germline loops: CDR1 KGHSH, CDR2 LQKENI. This CDR3 is built from 11 residues. V gave up 6 bases and J gave up 10 bases, with 10 bases separating them. The DNA for the CDR3 is TGTGCCAGCTCGACTAACCTAGAGCAGTTCTTC. Its protein is CASSTNLEQFF.

The chain links TRBV23-1 to TRBJ1-1; TRBD1 matches at 8 bases. TRBV23-1 is an open reading frame whose function is uncertain. V shed 7 bases, J shed 3 bases, and the junction held 10 bases outside the gene matches. The CDR3 is 15 residues long. The CDR3 is CASTPTEDRDTEAFF. The CDR3 region has the DNA TGCGCCAGCACCCCGACCGAGGACAGGGACACTGAAGCTTTCTTT.

This clone has a single count. The CDR3 here is CASRFQRGGLAGFTGELFF. The CDR3 DNA reads as TGTGCCAGCAGGTTTCAAAGAGGCGGACTAGCGGGTTTCACCGGGGAGCTGTTTTTT. V and J are TRBV7-9 and TRBJ2-2; 11 bases fit TRBD2. The CDR3 has 19 residues. Germline V CDR1 and CDR2: SEHNR, FQNEAQ (reference sequence). Losses at the gene ends were 6 bases for V and 4 bases for J; bases not matched to a gene: 16.

V gene TRBV29-1 combines with J gene TRBJ1-1; 8 bases fit TRBD1. V lost 7 bases to trimming and J lost 1 base; unmatched junction nucleotides: 5. Germline values: CDR1 SQVTM, CDR2 ANQGSEA. There are 13 residues in the CDR3. CDR3 in amino acids: CSAPGQANTEAFF. Written as DNA, the CDR3 is TGCAGCGCTCCGGGACAGGCGAACACTGAAGCTTTCTTT.

The rearrangement joins TRBV24-1 to TRBJ2-2; 11 positions match TRBD2. The CDR3 length is 18 residues. The J segment lost 3 bases and the V segment lost 2 bases, leaving 7 bases of the junction unmatched. The V gene's germline CDR1 is KGHDR and CDR2 SFDVKD. The CDR3 DNA is TGTGCCACCAGTGATTGGGGGACTAGCGGTATACACACCGGGGAGCTGTTTTTT. Amino acids: CATSDWGTSGIHTGELFF.

The chain couples TRBV30 to TRBJ1-4, with D possibly matching TRBD1 (5 bases). V gave up 4 bases and J gave up 7 bases, with 19 bases separating them. The CDR3 loop spans 15 amino acids. CDR1 and CDR2 from the germline V gene are GTSNPN and SVGIG (reference sequence). The CDR3 loop is CAWNGGQGSLEKLFF. The CDR3 region has the DNA TGTGCCTGGAACGGGGGTCAAGGGTCTCTTGAAAAACTGTTTTTT.

V gene TRBV28 combines with J gene TRBJ2-7; TRBD1 is a possible D gene (7 bases). The CDR3 has 14 amino acids. Trimming removed 5 bases from V and 5 bases from J, with 16 bases in between. Germline V gene lookup returns CDR1 MDHEN and CDR2 SYDVKM. Here the CDR3 reads CASSLSGGRDEQYF. DNA for the CDR3: TGTGCCAGCAGTCTTTCAGGGGGGAGAGACGAGCAGTACTTC.

This chain links TRBV5-1 with TRBJ1-1; 8 bases align to TRBD1. Germline CDR1 and CDR2: SGHRS and YFSETQ. The trim removed 5 bases at V and 1 base at J, leaving 7 bases unmatched. The CDR3 has 15 amino acids. The DNA of the CDR3 is TGCGCCAGCAGAGACGGACAGGGCGCGAACACTGAAGCTTTCTTT. Translated: CASRDGQGANTEAFF. The full variable domain, rest sourced from reference TRBV5-1 and TRBJ1-1, is KAGVTQTPRYLIKTRGQQVTLSCSPISGHRSVSWYQQTPGQGLQFLFEYFSETQRNKGNFPGRFSGRQFSNSRSEMNVSTLELGDSALYLCASRDGQGANTEAFFGQGTRLTVV.

The chain combines TRBV5-1 with TRBJ2-2; 8 bases fit TRBD1. J was trimmed by 3 bases and V by 4 bases; bases with no gene match: 5. The CDR3 totals 15 residues. Germline V gene sequence: CDR1 SGHRS, CDR2 YFSETQ. The CDR3 here is CASSPQGQDTGELFF. The CDR3 bases are TGCGCCAGCAGCCCCCAGGGACAGGACACCGGGGAGCTGTTTTTT.

The gene calls are TRBV7-9 and TRBJ2-7; D possibly corresponds to TRBD1 (5 bases). The CDR3 is 14 residues long. From germline, CDR1 is SEHNR and CDR2 FQNEAQ (reference sequence). V was shortened by 2 bases and J by 0 bases, with 8 bases between the two germline ends. DNA of the CDR3: TGTGCCAGCAGCTTAAGTGGGGCCTCCTACGAGCAGTACGTC. Its protein is CASSLSGASYEQYV.

For this clone: The CDR3 carries no conserved terminal phenylalanine or tryptophan, so it likely arises from a read error. The DNA is left out, because the CDR3 cannot be placed on it with certainty; the CDR3 is given as TCRdb lists it. This rearrangement joins TRBV25-1 to TRBJ2-3; the table's D call of TRBD2 was not tested on the DNA. Germline V gives CDR1 MGHDK, CDR2 SYGVNS. Including both end residues, the CDR3 is 10 amino acids long. The CDR3 spells CASAGTKLYL.

This clone was seen just once. The chain has TRBV28 and TRBJ2-1, with TRBD2 matching 12 bases. J gave up 3 bases and V 7 bases, and 7 bases lay outside the gene matches. Per the germline V gene, CDR1 is MDHEN and CDR2 is SYDVKM. CDR3 length equals 16 residues. The CDR3 sequence is CASTPSGGDRYNEQFF. In DNA, the CDR3 is TGTGCCAGCACTCCTAGCGGGGGGGATCGCTACAATGAGCAGTTCTTC.

The chain uses TRBV27 and TRBJ1-3, with a possible D match to TRBD1 (5 bases). The V and J ends lost 5 bases and 8 bases respectively, with 10 bases between them. CDR1 and CDR2 from the germline V gene are MNHEY and SMNVEV (reference sequence). The CDR3 extends over 12 amino acids. The CDR3 sequence: CASSPDRHTIYF. The CDR3 bases are TGTGCCAGCAGTCCCGACAGACACACCATATATTTT.

This clone was seen more than once but under ten times. V usage is TRBV29-1 and J usage is TRBJ1-1; TRBD1 is a possible D gene (6 bases). V was shortened by 7 bases and J by 4 bases, with 13 bases between the two germline ends. Germline loops: CDR1 SQVTM, CDR2 ANQGSEA. The CDR3 consists of 12 residues. CDR3 sequence reads: CSAHRESTEAFF. DNA for the CDR3: TGCAGCGCCCACAGGGAAAGCACTGAAGCTTTCTTT.

The chain is built from TRBV7-9 and TRBJ1-4; D perhaps matches TRBD1 (5 bases). V gave up 5 bases and J gave up 10 bases, with 20 bases separating them. The CDR3 spans 15 residues. Germline V gene data show CDR1 as SEHNR and CDR2 as FQNEAQ (reference sequence). This CDR3 reads CASSISAGDGGKLFF. The CDR3 DNA follows: TGTGCCAGCAGCATTTCTGCGGGGGACGGCGGAAAACTGTTTTTT. Full variable domain (rest looked up from reference TRBV7-9 and TRBJ1-4): DTGVSQNPRHKITKRGQNVTFRCDPISEHNRLYWYRQTLGQGPEFLTYFQNEAQLEKSRLLSDRFSAERPKGSFSTLEIQRTEQGDSAMYLCASSISAGDGGKLFFGSGTQLSVL.

CDR3 region: CAWTKTTSDKHEQFF. The CDR3 DNA reads as TGTGCCTGGACCAAAACTACCTCCGATAAGCATGAGCAGTTCTTC. The V call is TRBV30, the J call TRBJ2-1; D is unresolved. Trimming took 4 bases from V and 8 from J, leaving 21 bases between them. CDR3 length: 15 amino acids. Germline V lookup: CDR1 GTSNPN, CDR2 SVGIG (reference sequence).

The genes are TRBV19 and TRBJ2-5, with 7 bases identical to TRBD1. The CDR3 is made up of 15 amino acids. Germline V gives CDR1 LNHDA, CDR2 SQIVND (reference sequence). V dropped 5 bases and J dropped 4; count of bases not matched to a gene: 10. The CDR3 loop is CASSGKGAVGETQYF. In nucleotides, the CDR3 is TGTGCCAGTAGTGGTAAGGGGGCCGTTGGAGAGACCCAGTACTTC.

The gene calls are TRBV19 and TRBJ1-2, with TRBD1 as a possible D gene (6 bases). Trimming took off 7 bases at V and 1 base at J, with 16 bases between the two ends. CDR3 length: 15 amino acids. The germline gives CDR1 LNHDA, CDR2 SQIVND (reference sequence). The CDR3 here is CASIRRGYGNYGYTF. As DNA, the CDR3 is TGTGCCAGTATTCGCAGGGGTTACGGTAACTATGGCTACACCTTC.

The chain is built from TRBV11-2 and TRBJ2-3; 11 nucleotides align to TRBD2. This CDR3 is built from 18 residues. From germline, CDR1 is SGHAT and CDR2 FQNNGV. After removal of 2 bases from V and 0 bases from J, the junction contained 7 bases not matched to a gene. Here the CDR3 DNA reads TGTGCCAGCAGCTTAAGGGTTAGCGGGGGGGGTAGCACAGATACGCAGTATTTT. It specifies CASSLRVSGGGSTDTQYF.

The chain employs TRBV10-1 and TRBJ2-7; 9 nucleotides align to TRBD2. From germline, CDR1 is WNHNN and CDR2 SYGVQD (reference sequence). Trimming took 6 bases from V and 0 from J; bases not matched to a gene: 9. This CDR3 contains 16 residues. CDR3 sequence: CASRGVAGAPSYEQYV. CDR3 DNA: TGCGCCAGCAGAGGGGTAGCGGGAGCGCCCTCCTACGAGCAGTACGTC.

The rearrangement uses TRBV29-1 and TRBJ2-7; 8 positions match TRBD1. With V trimmed by 1 base and J by 7 bases, 6 bases remained unmatched. The CDR3 sequence is 13 residues long. Germline values: CDR1 SQVTM, CDR2 ANQGSEA. CDR3 loop: CSVEVDRATEQYF. DNA for the CDR3: TGCAGCGTTGAAGTGGACAGGGCAACGGAGCAGTACTTC.

The V and J genes are TRBV5-6 and TRBJ2-3, with TRBD2 matching over 7 bases. Trimming took 3 bases from V and 3 from J; bases not matched to a gene: 4. The germline V gene has CDR1 SGHDT and CDR2 YYEEEE. The CDR3 has 14 residues. The CDR3 loop reads CASSYNGGTDTQYF. In nucleotides, the CDR3 is TGTGCCAGCAGCTATAACGGGGGGACAGATACGCAGTATTTT.

The chain joins TRBV3-1 (or the pseudogene TRBV3-2) to TRBJ1-6, with 8 bases fitting TRBD1. The germline V gene has CDR1 LGHDT and CDR2 YNNKEL (reference sequence). The V gene end was trimmed by 6 bases and the J gene end by 7 bases; junction bases not matched to a gene: 11. The CDR3 consists of 16 residues. The CDR3 bases are TGTGCCAGCAGGATGACGACAGGGGCGAAAAATTCACCCCTCCACTTT. Its protein product is CASRMTTGAKNSPLHF.